The 10 T cell receptor beta chains below all came from one sample that was sequenced in a study of cytomegalovirus exposure and HLA in healthy donors (dated by TCRdb to about 2017). Library method: the immunoSEQ multiplex PCR assay. For the multiplex PCR, a mixture combining 60 forward primers for TCR Vbeta segments and 13 reverse primers for TCR Jbeta segments was used. The source is immuneACCESS, and TCRdb retained only in-frame sequences with V and J called. Part of the clones is not carried over; for the studies checked, unresolved V genes explain less than half of this, and the remainder is unexplained. The sample records 80,000 or so clones, 75% to 80% of which are singletons. The ten most abundant clones make up approximately 4.4% of the sample. The specimen was PBMCs. Source of these receptors: a man in his forties or fifties in good health and CMV-seronegative.

This clone was seen a single time. The V and J genes are TRBV5-1 and TRBJ2-6; D not resolved. CDR3 length equals 14 residues. Trimming took 0 bases from V and 4 from J, leaving 5 bases between them. CDR1 is SGHRS, CDR2 YFSETQ, per germline. The DNA for the CDR3 is TGCGCCAGCAGCTTGGGGCTGGGGGCCAACGTCCTGACTTTC. Residues: CASSLGLGANVLTF. Full variable domain (rest looked up from reference TRBV5-1 and TRBJ2-6): KAGVTQTPRYLIKTRGQQVTLSCSPISGHRSVSWYQQTPGQGLQFLFEYFSETQRNKGNFPGRFSGRQFSNSRSEMNVSTLELGDSALYLCASSLGLGANVLTFGAGSRLTVL.

The chain links TRBV5-6 to TRBJ1-2, with D tentatively TRBD1 (6 bases). Trimming left V 4 bases short and J 4 bases short, with 11 bases between. This CDR3 region has 13 residues. CDR1 is SGHDT, CDR2 YYEEEE, per germline. The DNA of the CDR3 is TGTGCCAGCAGCGGCAGGGGCCCCTATGGCTACACCTTC. Protein: CASSGRGPYGYTF.

The V and J genes are TRBV30 and TRBJ1-4; D is ambiguous. Germline V lookup: CDR1 GTSNPN, CDR2 SVGIG (reference sequence). The CDR3 has 15 residues. V was shortened by 6 bases and J by 2 bases, with 16 bases between the two germline ends. In DNA form, the CDR3 reads TGTGCCTGCCCCGGGATTATTGGGACTAATGAAAAACTGTTTTTT. It yields the protein CACPGIIGTNEKLFF.

This chain links TRBV5-6 with TRBJ2-1, with 7 bases lining up with TRBD1. V trimming: 4 bases; J trimming: 8 bases; junction bases outside the gene matches: 9. This CDR3 is 14 amino acids long. CDR1 and CDR2 (germline): SGHDT, YYEEEE. CDR3 amino acids: CASSPDRPGYEQFF. The CDR3 coding sequence is TGTGCCAGCAGCCCGGACAGGCCTGGGTATGAGCAGTTCTTC. Complete variable domain (other parts from reference TRBV5-6 and TRBJ2-1): DAGVTQSPTHLIKTRGQQVTLRCSPKSGHDTVSWYQQALGQGPQFIFQYYEEEERQRGNFPDRFSGHQFPNYSSELNVNALLLGDSALYLCASSPDRPGYEQFFGPGTRLTVL.

Only a few counts were recorded for this clone. The chain couples TRBV6-6 to TRBJ2-5; possible D gene TRBD2, 6 bases. This CDR3 region has 14 residues. The germline CDR1 and CDR2 sequences are MNHNY and SVGAGI (reference sequence). V was shortened by 5 bases and J by 3 bases, with 13 bases between the two germline ends. The CDR3 region is CASSRPGLKETQYF. As DNA, the CDR3 is TGTGCCAGCAGTAGACCCGGACTAAAAGAGACCCAGTACTTC.

This chain joins TRBV7-6 and TRBJ2-2; 7 positions agree with TRBD2. V was pared by 5 bases and J by 4 bases, with 13 bases of the junction left unmatched. The germline V gene has CDR1 SGHVS and CDR2 FNYEAQ. This CDR3 comprises 17 residues. In DNA, the CDR3 is TGTGCCAGCAGCAAAGGGGTCACTAGCGCGGGCACCGGGGAGCTGTTTTTT. Residues: CASSKGVTSAGTGELFF.

V usage is TRBV5-1 and J usage is TRBJ2-7; tentatively, D is TRBD2 (5 bases). The CDR3 runs 14 residues. The V and J ends lost 5 bases and 1 base respectively, with 13 bases between them. Germline CDR1 SGHRS, CDR2 YFSETQ. The CDR3 DNA is TGCGCCAGCAGTTCCTTGAGGGAGTCCTACGAGCAGTACTTC. It yields the protein CASSSLRESYEQYF.

CDR3 in amino acids: CASRVSNTEAFF. CDR3 sequence (DNA): TGTGCCAGCAGGGTTTCGAACACTGAAGCTTTCTTT. The chain joins TRBV19 to TRBJ1-1; possibly TRBD1 for D (5 bases). In germline, CDR1 is LNHDA, CDR2 SQIVND (reference sequence). V lost 9 bases and J 1 base, leaving 9 bases between the germline ends. The CDR3 spans 12 residues. The full variable domain, rest sourced from reference TRBV19 and TRBJ1-1, is DGGITQSPKYLFRKEGQNVTLSCEQNLNHDAMYWYRQDPGQGLRLIYYSQIVNDFQKGDIAEGYSVSREKKESFPLTVTSAQKNPTAFYLCASRVSNTEAFFGQGTRLTVV.

The chain combines TRBV7-8 with TRBJ2-1; 11 bases are shared with TRBD2. Unmatched junction bases numbered 4, after V lost 2 bases and J lost 1 base. The germline V gene encodes CDR1 SGHVS and CDR2 FQNEAQ. There are 17 residues in the CDR3. The CDR3 region is CASSLLAGGLSYNEQFF. The DNA of the CDR3 is TGTGCCAGCAGCTTACTAGCGGGAGGTTTGTCCTACAATGAGCAGTTCTTC.

The chain employs TRBV5-1 and TRBJ1-1; TRBD1 might be the D (5 bases). Trimming removed 1 base from V and 3 bases from J, with 10 bases in between. CDR1 is SGHRS, CDR2 YFSETQ, per germline. The CDR3 is 14 amino acids. CDR3 nucleotide sequence: TGCGCCAGCAGCTTGTCAGGGAGGTACACTGAAGCTTTCTTT. Translation gives CASSLSGRYTEAFF.